This T cell receptor beta chain was identified in a study of T cells after yellow fever vaccination. TCRdb recomputed calls from the 5' RACE reads with MiXCR, one row per CDR3 protein. This sample carries around 300,000 distinct CDR3 sequences, 4.1% of them seen once, and the ten largest clones take about 26%. The germline V gene encodes CDR1 SGDLS and CDR2 YYNGEE. The CDR3 runs to 13 residues. Trimming stripped 3 bases from V and 4 bases from J, with 7 bases between. Sequenced material: PBMCs, taken 5 days after the yellow fever booster vaccination. This sequence was found in a man between 18 and 35 years old who received the YFV17D yellow fever vaccine. This chain joins TRBV9 and TRBJ2-2, with D perhaps given as TRBD1 or TRBD2 (6 bases each). CDR3 sequence (DNA): TGTGCCAGCAGCGAGGGGGGCACCGGGGAGCTGTTTTTT. It yields the protein CASSEGGTGELFF.